This T cell receptor (beta chain) was profiled in a study of blood T cell repertoires in COVID-19. Overall study: COVID-19 samples from acute and convalescent phases originated in the United States, Italy and Spain.

Data came from immunoSEQ multiplex PCR; TCRdb stores just in-frame clones and leaves some out. The sample records 75,000 to 95,000 clones, around 88% being singletons. Material: peripheral blood. The receptor comes from a man aged 55 to 70 with acute or convalescent COVID-19.

CDR3 coding DNA: TGCAGCGTTATACCGGGACAGGGGGCCGGGGAGCTGTTTTTT. Residues: CSVIPGQGAGELFF. V usage is TRBV29-1 and J usage is TRBJ2-2; 11 bases are a match to TRBD1. V was clipped by 5 bases and J by 6 bases; unmatched bases: 5. CDR3 length: 14 residues. Germline CDR1 and CDR2: SQVTM and ANQGSEA.